This T cell receptor (beta chain) was found in a study of technical replicates of blood from a few donors. Produced via immunoSEQ multiplex PCR; TCRdb's table is partial and in-frame only. Among tens of thousands of clones, nearly 97% were seen once, and the ten largest hold about 0.26%. With V trimmed by 6 bases and J by 2 bases, 5 bases remained unmatched. Looked up from germline, CDR1 is MNHNS and CDR2 is SASEGT. This CDR3 has 15 residues. The chain employs TRBV6-1 and TRBJ1-5; the match to TRBD1 covers 9 bases. Sequencing used T cells isolated from PBMCs. This receptor was obtained from a human donor in good health. The CDR3 nucleotides are TGTGCCAGCAGGGACAGGGGTTATGGCAATCAGCCCCAGCATTTT. Its protein is CASRDRGYGNQPQHF.